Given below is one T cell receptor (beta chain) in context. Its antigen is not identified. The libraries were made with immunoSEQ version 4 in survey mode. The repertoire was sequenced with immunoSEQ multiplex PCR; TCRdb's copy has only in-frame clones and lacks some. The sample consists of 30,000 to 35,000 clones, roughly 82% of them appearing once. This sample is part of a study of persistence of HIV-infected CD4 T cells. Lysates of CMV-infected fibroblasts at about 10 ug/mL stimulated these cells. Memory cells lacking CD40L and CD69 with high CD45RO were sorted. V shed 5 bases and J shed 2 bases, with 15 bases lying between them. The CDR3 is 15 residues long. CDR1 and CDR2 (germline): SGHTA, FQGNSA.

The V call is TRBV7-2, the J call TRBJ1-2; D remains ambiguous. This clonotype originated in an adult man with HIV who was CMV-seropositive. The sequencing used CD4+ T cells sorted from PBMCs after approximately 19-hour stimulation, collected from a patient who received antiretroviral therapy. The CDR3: CASSPQVTINYGYTF. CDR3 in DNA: TGTGCCAGCAGCCCCCAGGTCACAATCAACTATGGCTACACCTTC.